A selection of T cell receptor beta chains follows, all from one sample in a study of CD8+ T cells in alopecia areata. Method: immunoSEQ multiplex PCR; TCRdb's copy keeps in-frame clones and lacks some. Here the sample spans tens of thousands of clones, less than 70% being singletons. The sequenced sample was CD4+ Tregs sorted from blood. The origin of the receptors is a human donor with alopecia areata. Both conserved end residues are part of each CDR3. The D gene is left open where the match is weak. Size values are once, few and many counts, or a class for expanded clones, and some rows have none.

clone size	D gene	V gene	J gene	CDR3 protein	CDR3 DNA
once	NA	TRBV19	TRBJ1-1	CASRGFANTEAFF	TGTGCCAGCCGAGGGTTTGCGAACACTGAAGCTTTCTTT
NA	NA	TRBV4-1	TRBJ1-3	CASSQETGNTIYF	TGCGCCAGCAGCCAAGAAACCGGAAACACCATATATTTT
NA	NA	TRBV29-1	TRBJ1-2	CSVSNYGYTF	TGCAGCGTTTCTAACTATGGCTACACCTTC
NA	NA	TRBV27	TRBJ2-1	CASSFMPPGLVYNEQFF	TGTGCCAGCAGTTTTATGCCCCCGGGACTCGTCTACAATGAGCAGTTCTTC
NA	NA	TRBV2	TRBJ1-2	CASKTGANYGYTF	TGTGCCAGCAAAACCGGGGCTAACTATGGCTACACCTTC
few	NA	TRBV7-9	TRBJ1-2	CASSLDVESYGYTF	TGTGCCAGCAGCTTAGACGTCGAATCCTATGGCTACACCTTC
once	TRBD2	TRBV5-4	TRBJ2-1	CASSPTSGYYNEQFF	TGTGCCAGCAGCCCAACTAGCGGGTATTACAATGAGCAGTTCTTC
NA	NA	TRBV7-2	TRBJ1-4	CASSLGGGPNEKLFF	TGTGCCAGCAGCTTGGGTGGAGGGCCTAATGAAAAACTGTTTTTT
few	NA	TRBV7-2	TRBJ2-3	CASSLFGIGITDTQYF	TGTGCCAGCAGCTTATTTGGCATCGGAATCACAGATACGCAGTATTTT
few	NA	TRBV6-6	TRBJ2-7	CASRMGLRSYEQYF	TGTGCCAGCAGGATGGGACTGAGATCCTACGAGCAGTACTTC
NA	NA	TRBV28	TRBJ1-5	CASSFHLDQHF	TGTGCCAGCAGTTTCCATCTGGACCAGCATTTT
NA	NA	TRBV28	TRBJ1-4	CASSLGTWPEKLFF	TGTGCCAGCAGTTTAGGGACGTGGCCTGAAAAACTGTTTTTT
few	TRBD1	TRBV7-2	TRBJ2-2	CASSPRQGAIGELFF	TGTGCCAGCAGCCCCCGACAGGGGGCAATCGGGGAGCTGTTTTTT
NA	TRBD2	TRBV6-5	TRBJ2-3	CASSYASGGADTQYF	TGTGCCAGCAGTTATGCTAGCGGGGGAGCAGATACGCAGTATTTT
NA	NA	TRBV5-1	TRBJ1-1	CASSLGARGSRDTEAFF	TGCGCCAGCAGTTTGGGGGCGAGGGGTAGTAGGGACACTGAAGCTTTCTTT
NA	TRBD1	TRBV19	TRBJ1-5	CASSRTGGAGQPQHF	TGTGCCAGTAGCCGAACAGGGGGCGCAGGTCAGCCCCAGCATTTT
few	TRBD2	TRBV7-2	TRBJ2-3	CASTLSGRATDTQYF	TGTGCCAGCACCCTAAGCGGGAGGGCCACAGATACGCAGTATTTT
NA	TRBD1	TRBV7-8	TRBJ2-5	CASSRRTGEETQYF	TGTGCCAGCAGCCGGAGGACAGGGGAAGAGACCCAGTACTTC
NA	TRBD1	TRBV28	TRBJ2-1	CASSLTGTGGPNEQFF	TGTGCCAGCAGTTTGACCGGGACAGGGGGCCCCAATGAGCAGTTCTTC
few	TRBD1	TRBV11-2	TRBJ2-5	CASSSGQGAWETQYF	TGTGCCAGCAGCTCCGGACAGGGGGCATGGGAGACCCAGTACTTC
NA	NA	TRBV5-6	TRBJ2-1	CARNWRTHNEQFF	TGTGCCAGAAACTGGCGGACGCACAATGAGCAGTTCTTC
few	NA	TRBV4-3	TRBJ2-6	CASSQGNRAGANVLTF	TGCGCCAGCAGCCAAGGTAACAGGGCCGGGGCCAACGTCCTGACTTTC
once	NA	TRBV11-2	TRBJ1-2	CASSLSKGQLPGYTF	TGTGCCAGCAGCTTAAGTAAAGGCCAGCTTCCGGGCTACACCTTC
NA	TRBD1	TRBV7-2	TRBJ1-2	CASSPSGQGAGGYTF	TGTGCCAGCAGCCCGTCGGGACAGGGGGCAGGGGGCTACACCTTC
NA	TRBD2	TRBV9	TRBJ2-1	CASSVGTSGVYNEQFF	TGTGCCAGCAGCGTAGGTACTAGCGGGGTCTACAATGAGCAGTTCTTC
NA	NA	TRBV30	TRBJ1-3	CAWRTSGNTIYF	TGTGCCTGGAGGACCTCTGGAAACACCATATATTTT
NA	NA	TRBV15	TRBJ2-2	CASSGTVNTGELFF	TGTGCCAGCTCCGGGACGGTGAACACCGGGGAGCTGTTTTTT
few	NA	TRBV19	TRBJ2-3	CASSRRFNTDTQYF	TGTGCCAGTAGTAGGAGATTTAACACAGATACGCAGTATTTT
NA	TRBD1	TRBV7-9	TRBJ2-7	CASSFGTGGFIEQYF	TGTGCCAGCAGCTTTGGGACAGGGGGCTTCATCGAGCAGTACTTC
NA	TRBD1	TRBV29-1	TRBJ1-1	CSGTGGNTEAFF	TGCAGCGGGACAGGGGGGAACACTGAAGCTTTCTTT
NA	TRBD2	TRBV2	TRBJ2-7	CASSGTSYEQYF	TGTGCCAGCAGTGGGACTAGCTACGAGCAGTACTTC
NA	NA	TRBV9	TRBJ2-1	CASSATGLARGEQFF	TGTGCCAGCAGCGCAACCGGACTGGCGAGGGGAGAGCAGTTCTTC
NA	TRBD2	TRBV6-1	TRBJ2-3	CASSLSGSYTDTQYF	TGTGCCAGTTCCTTGAGCGGGAGTTATACAGATACGCAGTATTTT
NA	TRBD1	TRBV19	TRBJ1-6	CASSPTPGQGPGALHF	TGTGCCAGTAGTCCAACGCCGGGACAGGGCCCTGGGGCCCTCCACTTT
NA	NA	TRBV15	TRBJ2-4	CATSRGPVDSVNIQYF	TGTGCCACCAGCAGAGGTCCCGTGGACTCAGTAAACATTCAGTACTTC
once	TRBD2	TRBV5-6	TRBJ2-3	CASSSVAGVPSDTQYF	TGTGCCAGCAGCTCTGTAGCGGGGGTACCTTCGGATACGCAGTATTTT
NA	NA	TRBV28	TRBJ1-2	CASRSDQVYGYTF	TGTGCCAGCAGGTCGGATCAGGTCTATGGCTACACCTTC
NA	NA	TRBV28	TRBJ1-5	CASSRGGDSNQPQHF	TGTGCCAGCAGTCGGGGAGGCGATAGCAATCAGCCCCAGCATTTT
NA	TRBD1	TRBV10-3	TRBJ2-2	CAVSENGVQGSSAGELFF	TGTGCCGTCAGTGAGAATGGAGTACAGGGGAGTTCCGCCGGGGAGCTGTTTTTT
NA	NA	TRBV10-2	TRBJ2-3	CASSVGVGTDTQYF	TGCGCCAGCAGTGTAGGGGTCGGCACAGATACGCAGTATTTT
NA	TRBD1	TRBV29-1	TRBJ2-1	CSVVDRVFDNEQFF	TGCAGCGTCGTCGACAGGGTTTTTGACAATGAGCAGTTCTTC
NA	NA	TRBV7-2	TRBJ2-5	CASSLGGRRAETQYF	TGCGCCAGCAGCTTAGGAGGCCGACGGGCGGAGACCCAGTACTTC
NA	NA	TRBV12-5	TRBJ2-3	CASGRGDTQYF	TGTGCTAGTGGACGAGGGGATACGCAGTATTTT